Reported below is one T cell receptor (beta chain). The entry originates in a study of cytomegalovirus exposure and HLA in healthy donors. The method was immunoSEQ multiplex PCR; TCRdb's version includes in-frame clones alone and lacks a portion of them. The table records tens of thousands of clones, roughly 90% of them present only once. The donors were members of the validation cohort, which comprised approximately 120 subjects and was separate from the first cohort of several hundred subjects. Germline V CDR1 and CDR2: PRHDT, FYEKMQ (reference sequence). This CDR3 is 13 amino acids long. Losses at the gene ends were 8 bases for V and 3 bases for J; bases not matched to a gene: 5.

Sample: PBMCs. The source is a woman aged 18-35 years in good health and CMV-seropositive. The V call is TRBV13, the J call TRBJ2-7, with TRBD2 identical over 9 bases. The CDR3: CASGVAGVYEQYF. The DNA for the CDR3 is TGTGCCAGCGGAGTAGCGGGGGTCTACGAGCAGTACTTC.